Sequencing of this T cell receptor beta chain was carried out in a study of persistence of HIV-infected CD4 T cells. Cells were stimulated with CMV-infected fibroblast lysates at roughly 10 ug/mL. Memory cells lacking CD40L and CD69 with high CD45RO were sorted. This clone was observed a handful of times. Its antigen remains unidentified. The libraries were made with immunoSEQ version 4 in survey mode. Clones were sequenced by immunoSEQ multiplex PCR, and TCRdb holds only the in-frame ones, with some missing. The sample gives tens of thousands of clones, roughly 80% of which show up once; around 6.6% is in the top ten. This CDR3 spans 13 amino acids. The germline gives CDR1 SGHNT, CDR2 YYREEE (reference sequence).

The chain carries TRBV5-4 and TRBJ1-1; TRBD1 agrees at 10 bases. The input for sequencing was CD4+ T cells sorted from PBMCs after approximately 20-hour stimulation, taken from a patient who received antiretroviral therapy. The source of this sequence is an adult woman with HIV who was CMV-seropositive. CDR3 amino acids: CAGRTGGRTEAFF. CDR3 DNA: TGTGCGGGGAGGACAGGGGGGAGAACTGAAGCTTTCTTT.